This is a list of T cell receptor beta chains from one sample in a study of blood T cell repertoires in COVID-19. Profiled with immunoSEQ multiplex PCR; TCRdb holds only in-frame clones, not every one. Among about 180,000 clones listed, about 91% were seen once. Sequencing was carried out using PBMCs or T cells enriched from blood (not recorded which). The receptors shown here come from a woman in her thirties or forties with acute COVID-19. Each CDR3 is given with its conserved first and last residue. D genes are given only for firm matches. Expanded clones are given a class, and other clones once, few, many or no size at all.

V gene	J gene	D gene	clone size	CDR3 DNA	CDR3 protein
TRBV6-5	TRBJ1-2	.	.	TGTGCCAGCAGGCGGACAGCTAACTATGGCTACACCTTC	CASRRTANYGYTF
TRBV12-5	TRBJ1-1	TRBD1	.	TGTGCTAGTGGTAGGACAGGGACGAACACTGAAGCTTTCTTT	CASGRTGTNTEAFF
TRBV18	TRBJ2-2	.	few	TGTGCCAGCTCACCGGGAGCCCAGGGGATCGGGGAGCTGTTTTTT	CASSPGAQGIGELFF
TRBV18	TRBJ1-3	TRBD1	.	TGTGCCAGCTCACCGGGACAGGGGGCTGGAAACACCATATATTTT	CASSPGQGAGNTIYF
TRBV15	TRBJ1-6	.	few	TGTGCCACCAGCAGAGTTGGCCGTATTAATTCACCCCTCCACTTT	CATSRVGRINSPLHF
TRBV30	TRBJ2-3	TRBD2	.	TGTGCCTGGAGGGGGCTAGCGGGAGGGTCAGGGGATACGCAGTATTTT	CAWRGLAGGSGDTQYF
TRBV2	TRBJ2-2	.	.	TGTGCCAGCGGGGGCGTCGCGAACACCGGGGAGCTGTTTTTT	CASGGVANTGELFF
TRBV9	TRBJ2-3	TRBD1	.	TGTGCCAGCAGCGTATTGGGACAGGAGAGCACAGATACGCAGTATTTT	CASSVLGQESTDTQYF
TRBV7-2	TRBJ2-1	TRBD2	.	TGTGCCAGCAGCTTAGTTACTAGCGGGAGGTCGAATGAGCAGTTCTTC	CASSLVTSGRSNEQFF
TRBV5-4	TRBJ1-1	.	.	TGTGCCAGCAGCTTGGATTGGGGGGCTGAAGCTTTCTTT	CASSLDWGAEAFF
TRBV5-1	TRBJ2-2	.	.	TGCGCCAGCAGCTCCAGCGGTAGGGAAGCCGGGGAGCTGTTTTTT	CASSSSGREAGELFF
TRBV2	TRBJ2-5	.	.	TGTGCCAGCAGTGAACTGGTCCTTTCCCGAGGCGAGACCCAGTACTTC	CASSELVLSRGETQYF
TRBV7-9	TRBJ2-1	TRBD1	.	TGTGCCAGCAGCCCCGGGACAGGGGGGGGCTACAATGAGCAGTTCTTC	CASSPGTGGGYNEQFF
TRBV4-3	TRBJ1-1	.	.	TGCGCCAGCAGCCAAGAGACGAGACAGAGAAACACTGAAGCTTTCTTT	CASSQETRQRNTEAFF
TRBV9	TRBJ1-2	.	once	TGTGCCAGCAGCGTAGGCCAGGGTTATGGCTACACCTTC	CASSVGQGYGYTF
TRBV6-5	TRBJ1-1	.	.	TGTGCCAACAAGGGACTTAACACTGAAGCTTTCTTT	CANKGLNTEAFF
TRBV6-5	TRBJ2-2	.	.	TGTGCCAGCAGCGTGACCCCGGGCGGGGAGCTGTTTTTT	CASSVTPGGELFF
TRBV19	TRBJ1-5	.	.	TGTGCCAGTACCGGGTTACAGGCCAATCAGCCCCAGCATTTT	CASTGLQANQPQHF
TRBV6-5	TRBJ2-1	.	.	TGTGCCAGCAGTTACGGTCAGGGGACCTACAATGAGCAGTTCTTC	CASSYGQGTYNEQFF
TRBV6-2/TRBV6-3	TRBJ2-5	TRBD2	.	TGTGCCAGCAGTTACGGGGGACTAGCGGAGACCCAGTACTTC	CASSYGGLAETQYF
TRBV6-1	TRBJ1-5	.	once	TGTGCCAGCAGTGAAAACCGGGGGGGTAATCAGCCCCAGCATTTT	CASSENRGGNQPQHF
TRBV24-1	TRBJ2-5	TRBD1	.	TGTGCCACCAGTGATCCCCGCGGAATGGGTTGGGGACAGCAAGAGACCCAGTACTTC	CATSDPRGMGWGQQETQYF
TRBV19	TRBJ2-7	.	.	TGTGCCAGTAGGGACCAGGGTAGGGAGCAGTACTTC	CASRDQGREQYF
TRBV6-4	TRBJ2-7	TRBD2	.	TGTGCCAACGCGGGGGGGCCCTACGAGCAGTACTTC	CANAGGPYEQYF
TRBV12-5	TRBJ1-3	.	.	TGTGCTAGTGGTTTTCAGGTCTCAGGAAACACCATATATTTT	CASGFQVSGNTIYF
TRBV7-9	TRBJ2-2	TRBD2	.	TGTGCCAGCAGTGCAAAACAGCGGGGGGGTGCGAACACCGGGGAGCTGTTTTTT	CASSAKQRGGANTGELFF
TRBV27	TRBJ1-4	.	.	TGTGCCAGCAGCCATAGTAGTGCAACTAATGAAAAACTGTTTTTT	CASSHSSATNEKLFF
TRBV6-2/TRBV6-3	TRBJ2-2	.	.	TGTGCCAGCAGTGCAAGCCACACCGGGGAGCTGTTTTTT	CASSASHTGELFF
TRBV28	TRBJ2-3	TRBD2	.	TGTGCCAGCAGTTTTCTACCAGCGGGAACCATCAGCACAGATACGCAGTATTTT	CASSFLPAGTISTDTQYF
TRBV4-2	TRBJ2-3	TRBD2	.	TGTGCCAGCAGCCAAGGGAGCGGGGGTACAGATACGCAGTATTTT	CASSQGSGGTDTQYF
TRBV9	TRBJ2-7	TRBD1	.	TGTGCCAGCAGCGTAGGATATGGGACAGCTCTCTACGAGCAGTACTTC	CASSVGYGTALYEQYF
TRBV27	TRBJ1-6	TRBD1	.	TGTGCCAGCAGTATCAGACAGGGGGCGAGTTCACCCCTCCACTTT	CASSIRQGASSPLHF
TRBV5-1	TRBJ2-7	.	.	TGCGCCAGCAGCTTGGTTAGCTCCTACGAGCAGTACTTC	CASSLVSSYEQYF
TRBV13	TRBJ2-7	TRBD2	.	TGTGCCAGCAGCTTAGCGGGAGGGACCTACGAGCAGTACTTC	CASSLAGGTYEQYF
TRBV19	TRBJ1-1	.	.	TGTGCCAGTAGTACCCTATTGATGACTGAAGCTTTCTTT	CASSTLLMTEAFF
TRBV5-6	TRBJ2-6	TRBD1	.	TGTGCCAGCAGCGCGGGACAGGGACACGTCCTGACTTTC	CASSAGQGHVLTF
TRBV7-3	TRBJ2-5	.	.	TGTGCCAGCAGCTTAACGGGCTCGGAGACCCAGTACTTC	CASSLTGSETQYF
TRBV27	TRBJ1-5	.	.	TGTGCCAGCAGTTTTGGGCCCGACCCCACTCAGCCCCAGCATTTT	CASSFGPDPTQPQHF
TRBV28	TRBJ1-4	.	.	TGTGCCAGCAGTATAGGGGGACCTAATGAAAAACTGTTTTTT	CASSIGGPNEKLFF
TRBV29-1	TRBJ2-1	TRBD2	.	TGCAGCGTTCGGGGGGAAAGCTCCTACAATGAGCAGTTCTTC	CSVRGESSYNEQFF
TRBV12-3/TRBV12-4	TRBJ1-5	.	.	TGTGCCAGCAGCTCGGGGTTCAATCAGCCCCAGCATTTT	CASSSGFNQPQHF
TRBV7-2	TRBJ1-2	TRBD1	once	TGTGCCAGCAGCGTGGACAGGGACTATGGCTACACCTTC	CASSVDRDYGYTF
TRBV15	TRBJ2-7	TRBD1	.	TGTGCCACCAGCAGCAGACAGGGCGGTGGTGGCGAGCAGTACTTC	CATSSRQGGGGEQYF
TRBV20-1	TRBJ1-1	.	.	TGCAGTGCTCGTGGGTTGAGTCCCGAAGCTTTCTTT	CSARGLSPEAFF
TRBV14	TRBJ1-1	.	.	TGTGCCAGCAGCCAAGTAAGGGGAAGTACTGAAGCTTTCTTT	CASSQVRGSTEAFF
TRBV9	TRBJ2-2	.	.	TGTGCCAGCAGCATCGGGACACGCACCGGGGAGCTGTTTTTT	CASSIGTRTGELFF
TRBV4-3	TRBJ2-3	TRBD2	.	TGCGCCAGCAGCCAAGTCGGACTAGCGGGAAGCACAGATACGCAGTATTTT	CASSQVGLAGSTDTQYF